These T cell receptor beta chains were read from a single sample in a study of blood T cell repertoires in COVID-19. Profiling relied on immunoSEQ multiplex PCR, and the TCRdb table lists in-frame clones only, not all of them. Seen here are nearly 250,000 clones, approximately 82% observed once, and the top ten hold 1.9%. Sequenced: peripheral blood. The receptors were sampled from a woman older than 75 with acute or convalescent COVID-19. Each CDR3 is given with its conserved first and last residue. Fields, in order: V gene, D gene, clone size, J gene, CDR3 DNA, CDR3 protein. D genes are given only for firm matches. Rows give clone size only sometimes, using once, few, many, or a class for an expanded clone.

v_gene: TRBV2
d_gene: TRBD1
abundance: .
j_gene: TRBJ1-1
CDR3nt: TGTGCCAGCAGTAAACAGGGGGCGGACACTGAAGCTTTCTTT
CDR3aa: CASSKQGADTEAFF

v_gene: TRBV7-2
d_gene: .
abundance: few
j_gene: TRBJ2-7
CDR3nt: TGTGCCAGCAGCTCACAGGCCTACGAGCAGTACTTC
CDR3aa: CASSSQAYEQYF

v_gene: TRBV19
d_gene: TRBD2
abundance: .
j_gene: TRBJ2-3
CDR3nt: TGTGCCAGTAGTACCTCTAGCGGGTCCAGCACAGATACGCAGTATTTT
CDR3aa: CASSTSSGSSTDTQYF

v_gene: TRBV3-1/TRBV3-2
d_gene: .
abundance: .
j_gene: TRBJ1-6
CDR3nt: TGTGCCAGCAGCGGAGTACCCTATTCACCCCTCCACTTT
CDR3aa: CASSGVPYSPLHF

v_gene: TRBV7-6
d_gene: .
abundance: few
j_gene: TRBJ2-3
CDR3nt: TGTGCCAGCAGCTTAGATGCAGGGCGTGTAACAGATACGCAGTATTTT
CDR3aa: CASSLDAGRVTDTQYF

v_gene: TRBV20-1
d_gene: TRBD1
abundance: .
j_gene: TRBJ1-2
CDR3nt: TGCAGTGCTAGTGGCGACGACAGGGTTAGCTACACCTTC
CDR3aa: CSASGDDRVSYTF

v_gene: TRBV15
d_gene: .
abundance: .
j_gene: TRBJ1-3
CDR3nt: TGTGCCACCAGCAGAGATTCACAGGCTAGAAACACCATATATTTT
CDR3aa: CATSRDSQARNTIYF

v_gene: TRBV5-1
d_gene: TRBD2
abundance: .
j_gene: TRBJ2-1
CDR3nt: TGCGCCAGCAGCCTGACTAGCGGAGCCGGGGGTGAGCAGTTCTTC
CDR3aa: CASSLTSGAGGEQFF

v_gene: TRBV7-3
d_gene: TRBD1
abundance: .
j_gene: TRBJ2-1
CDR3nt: TGTGCCAGCAGCTTATCAGGGGGAGACTACAATGAGCAGTTCTTC
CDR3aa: CASSLSGGDYNEQFF

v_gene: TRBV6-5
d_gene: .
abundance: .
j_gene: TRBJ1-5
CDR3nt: TGTGCCAGCAGTTACGGCTCGGGATGGCAGCCCCAGCATTTT
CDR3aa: CASSYGSGWQPQHF

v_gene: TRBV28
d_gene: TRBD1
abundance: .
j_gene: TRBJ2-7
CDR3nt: TGTGCCAGCATTGGGTCTAGGGGGCGAGTTTCCGAGCAGTACTTC
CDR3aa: CASIGSRGRVSEQYF

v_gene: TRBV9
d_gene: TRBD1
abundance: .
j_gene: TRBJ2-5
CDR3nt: TGTGCCAGCAGCGCAAAGACAGGGAAACGCGAGACCCAGTACTTC
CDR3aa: CASSAKTGKRETQYF

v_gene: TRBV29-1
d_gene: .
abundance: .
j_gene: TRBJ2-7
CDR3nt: TGCAGCGTTGACCAATTAAGGGGGGGAACCTACGAGCAGTACTTC
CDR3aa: CSVDQLRGGTYEQYF

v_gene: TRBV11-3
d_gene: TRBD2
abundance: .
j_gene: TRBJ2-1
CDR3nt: TGTGCCAGCAGGTCAGTCCGACTAGCGGGGGGGTCCTACAATGAGCAGTTCTTC
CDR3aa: CASRSVRLAGGSYNEQFF

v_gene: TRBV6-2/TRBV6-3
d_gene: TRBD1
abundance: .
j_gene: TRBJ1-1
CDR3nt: TGTGCCAGCAGTCACGGGGGGACAGGCCAGCGGGGAGCTGAAGCTTTCTTT
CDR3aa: CASSHGGTGQRGAEAFF

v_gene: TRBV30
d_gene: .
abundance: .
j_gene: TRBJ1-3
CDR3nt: TGTGCCTGGACCCTCCACTCGGGGGTCTCTGGAAACACCATATATTTT
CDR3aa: CAWTLHSGVSGNTIYF

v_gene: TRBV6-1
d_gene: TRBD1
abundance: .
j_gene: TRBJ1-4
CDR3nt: TGTGCCAGCAGTGAACCAGGGGGAGGTTCGACTAATGAAAAACTGTTTTTT
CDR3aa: CASSEPGGGSTNEKLFF

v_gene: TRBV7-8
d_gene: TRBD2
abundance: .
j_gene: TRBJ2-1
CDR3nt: TGTGCCAGCAGCTTGCGGGAGGGCCGTGACGAGCAGTTCTTC
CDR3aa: CASSLREGRDEQFF

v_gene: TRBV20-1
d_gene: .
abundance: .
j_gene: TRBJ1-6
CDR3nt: TGCAGTGCTGGTGGGGAGGGGAGGGGCTCTGGGTCACCCCTCCACTTT
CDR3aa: CSAGGEGRGSGSPLHF

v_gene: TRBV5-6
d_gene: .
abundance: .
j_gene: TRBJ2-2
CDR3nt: TGTGCCAGCAGCCTTCCCGGGGAGCTGTTTTTT
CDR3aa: CASSLPGELFF

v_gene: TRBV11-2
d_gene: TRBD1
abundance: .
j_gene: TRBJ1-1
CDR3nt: TGTGCCAGCAGCTTATCAGGGGGAAGTAGTGAAGCTTTCTTT
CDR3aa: CASSLSGGSSEAFF

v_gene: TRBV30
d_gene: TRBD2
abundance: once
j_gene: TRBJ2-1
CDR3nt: TGTGCCTGGAGTGACTGGGTGTCGGGGGGTTACAATGAGCAGTTCTTC
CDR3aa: CAWSDWVSGGYNEQFF

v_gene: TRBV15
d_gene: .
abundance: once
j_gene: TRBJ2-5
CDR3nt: TGTGCCACCAGCAGAGATCAACTAGCAAGAGAGACCCAGTACTTC
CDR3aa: CATSRDQLARETQYF

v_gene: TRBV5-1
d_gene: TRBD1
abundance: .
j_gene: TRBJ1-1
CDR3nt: TGCGCCAGCAGCTTGGTAGGGGGTTGGCGAAGGACAGGGGATTTCACTGAAGCTTTCTTT
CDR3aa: CASSLVGGWRRTGDFTEAFF

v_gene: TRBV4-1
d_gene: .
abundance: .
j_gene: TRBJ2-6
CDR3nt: TGCGCCAGCAGCCCCGAGGGCTCTGGGGCCAACGTCCTGACTTTC
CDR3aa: CASSPEGSGANVLTF

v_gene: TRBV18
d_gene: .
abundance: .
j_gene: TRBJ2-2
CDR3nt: TGTGCCAGCTCACCACCGGGGCAGGGGTACAACACCGGGGAGCTGTTTTTT
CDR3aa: CASSPPGQGYNTGELFF

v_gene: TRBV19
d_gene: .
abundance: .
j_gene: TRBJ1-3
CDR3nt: TGTGCCAGTAGTACTACAGGAAAGTGGAACACCATATATTTT
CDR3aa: CASSTTGKWNTIYF

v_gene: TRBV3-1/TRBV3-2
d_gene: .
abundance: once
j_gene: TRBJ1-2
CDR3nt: TGTGCCAGCAGCCAAGATCTTGGAGGGAACTATGGCTACACCTTC
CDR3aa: CASSQDLGGNYGYTF

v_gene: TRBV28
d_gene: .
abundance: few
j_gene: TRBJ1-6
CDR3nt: TGTGCCAGCAGTCCAATTAATTCACCCCTCCACTTT
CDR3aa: CASSPINSPLHF

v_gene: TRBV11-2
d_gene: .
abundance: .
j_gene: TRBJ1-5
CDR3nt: TGTGCCAGCAGCTTTTCAGGCGATCAGCCCCAGCATTTT
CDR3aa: CASSFSGDQPQHF

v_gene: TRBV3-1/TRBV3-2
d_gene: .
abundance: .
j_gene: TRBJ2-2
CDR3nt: TGTGCCAGCAGCCAAGATATCGGACTCAAGACCGGGGAGCTGTTTTTT
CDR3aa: CASSQDIGLKTGELFF

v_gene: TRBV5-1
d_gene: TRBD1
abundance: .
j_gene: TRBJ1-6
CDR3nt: TGCGCCAGCAGCCAAGGGACAGGCAGGAGCTCCTATAATTCACCCCTCCACTTT
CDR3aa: CASSQGTGRSSYNSPLHF

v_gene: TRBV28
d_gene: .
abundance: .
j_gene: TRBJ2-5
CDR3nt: TGTGCCAGCACCCCAAACCGGTGGGCCAGACAAGAGACCCAGTACTTC
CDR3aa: CASTPNRWARQETQYF

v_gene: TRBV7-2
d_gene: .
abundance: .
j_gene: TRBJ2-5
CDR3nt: TGTGCCAGCAGCTTAAGTCAACAGCAGGGGGAGACCCAGTACTTC
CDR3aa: CASSLSQQQGETQYF

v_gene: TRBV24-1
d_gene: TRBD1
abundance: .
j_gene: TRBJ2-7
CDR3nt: TGTGCCACGTCCTCGGGACAGGGAAGCTACGAGCAGTACTTC
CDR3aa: CATSSGQGSYEQYF

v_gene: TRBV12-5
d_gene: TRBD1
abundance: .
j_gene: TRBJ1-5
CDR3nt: TGTGCTAGTGGTTTGGTTTCCCTCGAAAAGGACAGGGCCAATCAGCCCCAGCATTTT
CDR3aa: CASGLVSLEKDRANQPQHF

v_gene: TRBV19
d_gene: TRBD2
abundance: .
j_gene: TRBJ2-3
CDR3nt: TGTGCCAGTAGTGCCGGGACTAGTTCGGCAGATACGCAGTATTTT
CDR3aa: CASSAGTSSADTQYF